This T cell receptor beta chain was documented in a study of blood T cell repertoires in COVID-19. At the level of the study: Acute and convalescent COVID-19 specimens originated in the United States, Italy and Spain.

In the study's own analysis: Quantification of nucleated cells was approximated via reference gene primer amplification. Profiled with immunoSEQ multiplex PCR; TCRdb holds only in-frame clones, not every one. That table furnishes V, J and clone size, whereas the DNA furnished D and trimming. The sample shows some 200,000 clones, approximately 86% of them seen only once. In Seattle, patients joined the study during active infection and were tracked longitudinally. CDR3 length: 14 residues. Germline V gene lookup returns CDR1 MDHEN and CDR2 SYDVKM. The V gene end was trimmed by 7 bases and the J gene end by 5 bases; junction bases not matched to a gene: 5.

Sequencing was carried out using peripheral blood. This receptor was obtained from a woman in her twenties or thirties with COVID-19, enrolled during active disease. The J gene is TRBJ2-5, the V gene TRBV28, with 12 bases aligning to TRBD2. The CDR3 is CASTLAGGMETQYF. CDR3 in DNA: TGTGCCAGCACTCTAGCGGGAGGGATGGAGACCCAGTACTTC.